One sample yielded the 18 T cell receptor beta chains listed below, sequenced in a study of blood T cells in healthy people across ages. A second roughly 6 to 12 cycle PCR used barcoded and J-beta primers. TCRdb processed the 5' RACE reads anew with MiXCR; each CDR3 protein has one entry. Among hundreds of thousands of distinct CDR3 sequences, roughly 20% were seen once, and the ten largest hold approximately 3.6%. The material sequenced was blood. These receptors were collected from a man in his 70s in good health.

The chain employs TRBV19 and TRBJ1-5; 7 bases align to TRBD1. The V gene end was trimmed by 6 bases and the J gene end by 5 bases; junction bases not matched to a gene: 4. The germline CDR1 and CDR2 sequences are LNHDA and SQIVND (reference sequence). This CDR3 is 13 amino acids long. CDR3: CASSLDRDQPQHF. CDR3 bases: TGTGCCAGTAGCCTCGACAGGGATCAGCCCCAGCATTTT.

This clonotype has only a few counts. The V gene is TRBV20-1, the J gene TRBJ2-5, with TRBD2 identical over 8 bases. CDR3 length: 14 residues. V was clipped by 3 bases and J by 5 bases; unmatched bases: 8. Germline V gives CDR1 DFQATT, CDR2 SNEGSKA (reference sequence). The CDR3 loop reads CSASGLAGHETQYF. Written as DNA, the CDR3 is TGCAGTGCTAGTGGTCTAGCGGGTCATGAGACCCAGTACTTC.

Only a few counts were recorded for this clonotype. The chain combines TRBV20-1 with TRBJ2-7; TRBD2 aligns across 8 bases. Judging by the DNA end, TRBJ2-1 fits better; the J call may be wrong. CDR3 size: 15 residues. Germline CDR1 is DFQATT and CDR2 is SNEGSKA (reference sequence). CDR3 DNA: TGCAGTGCTAGAGATCCGGGACTAGTGTTAGATGAGCAGTTCTTC. Translated: CSARDPGLVLDEQFF.

As regards this clonotype: The missing conserved phenylalanine or tryptophan at the end of this CDR3 makes a read error likely. V and J are TRBV29-1 and TRBJ2-1; TRBD2 matches at 14 bases. Looked up from germline, CDR1 is SQVTM and CDR2 is ANQGSEA. Germline trimming cut 6 bases from V and 1 base from J; bases unmatched to any gene: 8. CDR3 length: 17 amino acids. The CDR3 protein is CSVPGLAGERSYNEQFS. Written as DNA, the CDR3 is TGCAGCGTACCGGGACTAGCGGGAGAGAGGTCCTACAATGAGCAGTTCTCC.

Only a few counts were recorded for this clonotype. This chain connects TRBV3-1 to TRBJ1-2, with a possible D match to TRBD1 (6 bases). Germline CDR1 is LGHDT and CDR2 is YNNKEL (reference sequence). V gave up 3 bases and J gave up 5 bases, with 13 bases separating them. CDR3 length: 14 amino acids. CDR3 region: CASSQGRDTYGYTF. In nucleotides, the CDR3 is TGTGCCAGCAGCCAGGGAAGGGACACGTATGGCTACACCTTC.

This clonotype appeared a few times. The rearrangement links TRBV19 to TRBJ2-7, with TRBD2 matching 14 bases. The CDR3 spans 16 residues. The germline V gene has CDR1 LNHDA and CDR2 SQIVND (reference sequence). Trimming removed 4 bases from V and 3 bases from J; junction bases left unmatched: 5. The CDR3 nucleotides read TGTGCCAGTAGTACATTCGGGACTAGCGGGAGCTACGAGCAGTACTTC. Translation: CASSTFGTSGSYEQYF.

The chain carries TRBV14 and TRBJ2-3; D is unclear. Germline CDR1 is SGHDN and CDR2 is FVKESK. This CDR3 region has 17 residues. V lost 0 bases and J 1 base, leaving 14 bases between the germline ends. This chain's CDR3 is CASSQEISVYGTDTQYF. The CDR3 bases are TGTGCCAGCAGCCAAGAGATATCAGTTTATGGCACAGATACGCAGTATTTT.

A few counts support this clonotype. The chain has TRBV7-9 and TRBJ1-4, with 7 bases lining up with TRBD1. Germline V CDR1 and CDR2: SEHNR, FQNEAQ (reference sequence). J gave up 8 bases and V 4 bases, and 7 bases lay outside the gene matches. CDR3 length: 14 residues. CDR3 protein: CASSSTGRAEKLFF. The CDR3 DNA follows: TGTGCCAGCAGCTCGACAGGGCGAGCCGAAAAACTGTTTTTT.

This clonotype showed up many times. The chain has TRBV4-1 and TRBJ2-1, with D hard to call. The germline V gene encodes CDR1 MGHRA and CDR2 YSYEKL. V lost 5 bases to trimming and J lost 6 bases, with 8 bases between them. The CDR3 is 12 residues long. Here the CDR3 DNA reads TGCGCCAGCAGCTCACGGAGCAATGAGCAGTTCTTC. Protein: CASSSRSNEQFF.

The CDR3 reads CASTSFGKETQYF. CDR3 bases: TGTGCCAGCACTTCGTTCGGGAAAGAGACCCAGTACTTC. V gene TRBV12-3 or TRBV12-4 combines with J gene TRBJ2-5, with D perhaps matching TRBD2 (5 bases). This CDR3 has 13 residues. V was clipped by 7 bases and J by 3 bases, with 12 bases between them.

This chain links TRBV20-1 with TRBJ2-7, with a tentative D call TRBD1 (6 bases). Trimming removed 6 bases at V and 0 bases at J, with 12 bases between. The CDR3 has 13 residues. Germline-derived CDR1 and CDR2 are DFQATT and SNEGSKA (reference sequence). CDR3 protein: CSARTASSYEQYF. DNA of the CDR3: TGCAGTGCAAGGACAGCGAGCTCCTACGAGCAGTACTTC.

In the case of this clonotype: A much larger clone lies one base from this, so it may be a read error. The chain has TRBV29-1 and TRBJ2-5; TRBD1 aligns across 8 bases. This CDR3 has 12 amino acids. In germline, CDR1 is SQVTM, CDR2 ANQGSEA. The junction had 3 bases not matched to a gene; V was cut back by 4 bases and J by 5 bases. CDR3 in DNA: TGCAGCGTTGGACAGGGGAGGGAGACCCAGTACTTC. Translated, it gives CSVGQGRETQYF.

This clonotype was observed many times. The V and J genes are TRBV9 and TRBJ2-1; 10 bases line up with TRBD2. This CDR3 region has 16 residues. With 6 bases clipped from V and 7 bases from J, the junction kept 13 bases outside the gene matches. Germline CDR1 is SGDLS and CDR2 is YYNGEE. For the CDR3, the DNA is TGTGCCAGCACTTCGGGGATCGGTAGCGGGAGGAATGAGCAGTTCTTC. Translating gives CASTSGIGSGRNEQFF.

Notes on this clonotype: This is likely a read error, given that the CDR3 carries no conserved phenylalanine or tryptophan at its end. The rearrangement links TRBV28 to TRBJ2-7, with 8 bases matching TRBD1. Trimming removed 8 bases from V and 6 bases from J; junction bases left unmatched: 9. CDR1 is MDHEN and CDR2 is SYDVKM in the germline V gene. The CDR3 length is 13 residues. Written as DNA, the CDR3 is TGTGCCAGCCACGGACAGGGACGATCCGAGCAGTACTTA. Protein sequence: CASHGQGRSEQYL.

This clonotype was picked up a small number of times. The rearrangement links TRBV29-1 to TRBJ2-1, with 9 nucleotides matching TRBD1. The J segment lost 9 bases and the V segment lost 3 bases, leaving 6 bases of the junction unmatched. CDR1 and CDR2 (germline): SQVTM, ANQGSEA. The CDR3 length is 13 residues. The CDR3 loop is CSVDLRQGGEQFF. The CDR3 region has the DNA TGCAGCGTTGACCTAAGACAGGGGGGTGAGCAGTTCTTC.

This clonotype appeared a few times. The chain uses TRBV6-5 and TRBJ1-2; perhaps TRBD1 as D (5 bases). V lost 2 bases, J lost 2 bases, and 12 bases lay in between. The CDR3 is 15 residues long. The germline V gene encodes CDR1 MNHEY and CDR2 SVGAGI. For the CDR3, the DNA is TGTGCCAGCAGTTACGTGGGAGGGGTCAACTATGGCTACACCTTC. This encodes CASSYVGGVNYGYTF.

The chain has TRBV20-1 and TRBJ2-1, with D uncertain. CDR1 DFQATT and CDR2 SNEGSKA come from the germline V gene (reference sequence). The V end lost 3 bases, the J end lost 2 bases, and 11 bases lay between the germline ends. The CDR3 contains 14 residues. The CDR3 reads CSASALSPYNEQFF. CDR3 DNA sequence: TGCAGTGCTAGTGCGCTGTCCCCCTACAATGAGCAGTTCTTC.

V and J are TRBV7-8 and TRBJ1-6; D perhaps matches TRBD1 (5 bases). V shed 5 bases and J shed 5 bases, with 10 bases lying between them. This CDR3 has 14 residues. Per the germline V gene, CDR1 is SGHVS and CDR2 is FQNEAQ. In DNA, the CDR3 is TGTGCCAGCAGCCTGGGACGGAATAATTCACCCCTCCACTTT. It specifies CASSLGRNNSPLHF. The whole variable domain, filled in from reference TRBV7-8 and TRBJ1-6, reads GAGVSQSPRYKVAKRGQDVALRCDPISGHVSLFWYQQALGQGPEFLTYFQNEAQLDKSGLPSDRFFAERPEGSVSTLKIQRTQQEDSAVYLCASSLGRNNSPLHFGNGTRLTVT.